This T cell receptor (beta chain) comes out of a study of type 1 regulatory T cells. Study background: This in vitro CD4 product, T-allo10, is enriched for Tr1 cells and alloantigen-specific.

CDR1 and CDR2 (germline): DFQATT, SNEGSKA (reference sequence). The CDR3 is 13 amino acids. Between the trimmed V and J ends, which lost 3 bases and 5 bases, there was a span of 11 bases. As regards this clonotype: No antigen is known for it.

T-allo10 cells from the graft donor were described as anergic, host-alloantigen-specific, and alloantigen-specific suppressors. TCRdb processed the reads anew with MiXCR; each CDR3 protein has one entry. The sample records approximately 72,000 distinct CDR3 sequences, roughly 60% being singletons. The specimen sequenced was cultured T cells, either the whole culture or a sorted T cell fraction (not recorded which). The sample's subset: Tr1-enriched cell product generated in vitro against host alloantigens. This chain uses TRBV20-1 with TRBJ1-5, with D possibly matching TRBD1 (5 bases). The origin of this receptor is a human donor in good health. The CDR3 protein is CSASKGRDQPQHF. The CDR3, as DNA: TGCAGTGCTAGTAAGGGCAGGGATCAGCCCCAGCATTTT.